The entry below gives a single T cell receptor (beta chain) sequence along with its context. Its antigen is undetermined. This sample is part of a study of cytomegalovirus exposure and HLA in healthy donors. Study results and caveats: A missense variant in DCLRE1C was later tied to TCR beta V- and J-gene trimming. For most TCR sequences rarity was the rule, although some public TCRs occurred in many donors. Accurate prediction of most subjects' HLA-A and HLA-B alleles from TCR beta sequences was reported.

Looked up from germline, CDR1 is SGHNT and CDR2 is YYREEE (reference sequence). This CDR3 contains 16 residues. J lost 9 bases, V lost 4 bases, and 15 bases had no gene match. Vbeta (60) and Jbeta (13) primers were used in the PCR. The assay was immunoSEQ multiplex PCR, and TCRdb's table has in-frame clones only and misses some. The table lists around 170,000 clones, more than 60% of them singletons. The sequencing input was PBMCs. The clonotype comes from a woman aged 50 to 65 in good health and CMV-seropositive. The chain has TRBV5-4 and TRBJ2-3, with 9 bases matching TRBD2. CDR3 residues: CASSGGGGAQSRTQYF. CDR3 nucleotides: TGTGCCAGCAGCGGTGGCGGGGGGGCACAATCCAGAACGCAGTATTTT. The full variable domain, its missing parts supplied by reference TRBV5-4 and TRBJ2-3, is ETGVTQSPTHLIKTRGQQVTLRCSSQSGHNTVSWYQQALGQGPQFIFQYYREEENGRGNFPPRFSGLQFPNYSSELNVNALELDDSALYLCASSGGGGAQSRTQYFGPGTRLTVL.